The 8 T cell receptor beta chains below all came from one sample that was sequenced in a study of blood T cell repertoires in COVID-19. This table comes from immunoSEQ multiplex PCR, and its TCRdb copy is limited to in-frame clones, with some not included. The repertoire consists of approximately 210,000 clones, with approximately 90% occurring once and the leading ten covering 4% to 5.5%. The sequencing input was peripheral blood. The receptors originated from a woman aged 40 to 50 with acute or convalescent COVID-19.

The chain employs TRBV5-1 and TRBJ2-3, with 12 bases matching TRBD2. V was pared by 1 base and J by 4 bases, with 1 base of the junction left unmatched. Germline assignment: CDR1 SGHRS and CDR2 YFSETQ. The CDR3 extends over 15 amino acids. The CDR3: CASSLPSGGADTQYF. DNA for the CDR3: TGCGCCAGCAGCTTGCCTAGCGGGGGGGCAGATACGCAGTATTTT.

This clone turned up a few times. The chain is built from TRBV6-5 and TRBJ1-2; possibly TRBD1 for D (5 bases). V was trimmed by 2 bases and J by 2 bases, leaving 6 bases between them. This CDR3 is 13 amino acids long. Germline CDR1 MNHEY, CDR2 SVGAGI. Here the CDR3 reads CASSYDRNYGYTF. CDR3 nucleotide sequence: TGTGCCAGCAGTTACGACAGAAACTATGGCTACACCTTC.

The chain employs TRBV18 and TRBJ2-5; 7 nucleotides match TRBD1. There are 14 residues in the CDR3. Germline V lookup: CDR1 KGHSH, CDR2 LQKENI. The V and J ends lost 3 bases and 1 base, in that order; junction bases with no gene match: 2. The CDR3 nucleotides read TGTGCCAGCTCACCTCGGGACAGCCAAGAGACCCAGTACTTC. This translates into CASSPRDSQETQYF.

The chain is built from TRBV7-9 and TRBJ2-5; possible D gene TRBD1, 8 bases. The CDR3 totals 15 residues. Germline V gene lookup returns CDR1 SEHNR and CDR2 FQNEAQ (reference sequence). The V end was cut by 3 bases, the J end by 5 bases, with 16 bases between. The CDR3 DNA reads TGTGCCAGCAGCTTCACCACAGGGGGAGGGGAGACCCAGTACTTC. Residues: CASSFTTGGGETQYF. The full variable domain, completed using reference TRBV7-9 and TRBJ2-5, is DTGVSQNPRHKITKRGQNVTFRCDPISEHNRLYWYRQTLGQGPEFLTYFQNEAQLEKSRLLSDRFSAERPKGSFSTLEIQRTEQGDSAMYLCASSFTTGGGETQYFGPGTRLLVL.

This CDR3 reads CASSQGVSGNTIYF. The CDR3 DNA is TGTGCCAGCAGCCAGGGGGTATCTGGAAACACCATATATTTT. The genes are TRBV7-2 and TRBJ1-3, with 7 bases fitting TRBD1. The germline gives CDR1 SGHTA, CDR2 FQGNSA. This CDR3 region has 14 residues. V was pared by 5 bases and J by 1 base, with 2 bases of the junction left unmatched.

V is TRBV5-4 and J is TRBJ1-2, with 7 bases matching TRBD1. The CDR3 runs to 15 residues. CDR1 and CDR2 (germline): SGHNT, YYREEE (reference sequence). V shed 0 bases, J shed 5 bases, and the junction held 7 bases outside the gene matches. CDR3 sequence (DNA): TGTGCCAGCAGCTTGGGACAGGGACGGTTTTATGGCTACACCTTC. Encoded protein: CASSLGQGRFYGYTF.

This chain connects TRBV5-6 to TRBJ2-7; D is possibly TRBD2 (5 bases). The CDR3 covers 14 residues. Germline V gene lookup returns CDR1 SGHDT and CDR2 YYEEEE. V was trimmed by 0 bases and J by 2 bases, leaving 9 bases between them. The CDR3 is CASSLGSGAYEQYV. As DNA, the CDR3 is TGTGCCAGCAGCTTGGGATCCGGGGCCTACGAGCAGTACGTC.

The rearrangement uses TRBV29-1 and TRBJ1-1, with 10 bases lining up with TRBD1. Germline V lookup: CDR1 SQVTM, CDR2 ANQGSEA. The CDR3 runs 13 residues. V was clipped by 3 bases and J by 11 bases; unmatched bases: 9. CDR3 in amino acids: CSVEGQGPWGAFF. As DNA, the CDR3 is TGCAGCGTTGAGGGACAGGGGCCTTGGGGGGCTTTCTTT.